This entry lists 2 T cell receptor beta chains sequenced from one sample in a study of regulatory T cells in long-lasting Graves disease. Specified time point: newly diagnosed GD, antithyroid drugs for less than 3 months. PBMC RNA served as the TCR library source. CDR3 regions were amplified by Arm-PCR using iRepertoire HTBI primers to build TCR beta libraries. TCRdb independently ran MiXCR on the multiplex PCR reads; one entry per CDR3 protein. Of under 800,000 distinct CDR3 sequences listed, 15% to 20% are singletons. These data were also reused for a study on T cells in Graves' hyperthyroidism and ophthalmopathy.

The sequenced sample was peripheral blood mononuclear cells (PBMCs), obtained at new diagnosis, from a patient treated with antithyroid drugs. These receptors all stem from a woman aged 25-40 years with Graves disease.

This clonotype has a handful of counts. The chain employs TRBV10-3 and TRBJ2-5; D may be TRBD1 or TRBD2 (5 bases each). The V and J ends lost 8 bases and 6 bases respectively, with 19 bases between them. CDR1 is ENHRY, CDR2 SYGVKD, per germline. The CDR3 runs 14 residues. CDR3 in DNA: TGTGCCATCGGCCGGGACCCAATCCCCCAGACCCAGTACTTC. Residues: CAIGRDPIPQTQYF.

This chain links TRBV4-1 with TRBJ1-1; no definite D call. This CDR3 is built from 15 residues. The germline V gene encodes CDR1 MGHRA and CDR2 YSYEKL. Deletions cut 1 base from V and 0 bases from J, with 9 bases between. The CDR3 region has the DNA TGCGCCAGCAGCCAAGGGACGGCAATGAACACTGAAGCTTTCTTT. It specifies CASSQGTAMNTEAFF.